The rows below give T cell receptor beta chains drawn from one sample of a study of shared clonotypes between healthy human individuals. Sequenced by immunoSEQ multiplex PCR; TCRdb stores in-frame clones only, minus some. The repertoire holds some 2.4 million clones, with 80% to 95% as singletons. Sequenced material: naive CD4+ T cells from PBMCs. Receptor source: a man between 18 and 29 years old in good health. Some clones in this sample may be carry-over from other donors' samples. Both conserved end residues are part of each CDR3. The D gene is left open where the match is weak. The size of a clone is reported for some rows only, either as once, few or many, or as a class for expanded clones.

>TRBD2|TRBV6-5|TRBJ2-7|.
CASTPPGLAAYEQYF
TGTGCCAGCACCCCACCGGGACTAGCAGCCTACGAGCAGTACTTC
>TRBD1|TRBV27|TRBJ1-1|few
CASSSLGTGQTEAFF
TGTGCCAGCAGTTCCCTCGGGACAGGGCAGACTGAAGCTTTCTTT
>.|TRBV5-1|TRBJ2-5|.
CASSFQQETQYF
TGCGCCAGCAGCTTTCAACAAGAGACCCAGTACTTC
>.|TRBV6-6|TRBJ2-3|.
CASSISGVLSTDTQYF
TGTGCCAGCAGTATTAGCGGAGTCCTTAGCACAGATACGCAGTATTTT
>.|TRBV5-4|TRBJ1-2|.
CASSPRKGGGYTF
TGTGCCAGCAGCCCCCGGAAAGGAGGAGGCTACACCTTC
>TRBD1|TRBV19|TRBJ1-1|.
CASGKRQGATEAFF
TGTGCCAGCGGTAAAAGACAGGGAGCAACTGAAGCTTTCTTT
>.|TRBV6-6|TRBJ1-4|.
CATLDRSKDEKLFF
TGTGCCACACTCGACAGGTCCAAGGATGAAAAACTGTTTTTT
>.|TRBV5-1|TRBJ2-5|.
CASTLGWQQETQYF
TGCGCCAGCACATTAGGGTGGCAACAAGAGACCCAGTACTTC
>.|TRBV4-1|TRBJ2-6|.
CASSQGSSGANVLTF
TGCGCCAGCAGCCAAGGCAGCTCTGGGGCCAACGTCCTGACTTTC
>.|TRBV6-6|TRBJ1-1|few
CASSHGTEAFF
TGTGCCAGCAGCCACGGCACTGAAGCTTTCTTT
>.|TRBV11-2|TRBJ2-4|few
CASSLDGRDIQYF
TGTGCCAGCAGCTTAGATGGCAGGGACATTCAGTACTTC
>.|TRBV7-3|TRBJ2-3|.
CASSLQGFEDTQYF
TGTGCCAGCAGCTTACAGGGGTTTGAAGATACGCAGTATTTT
>.|TRBV2|TRBJ2-7|.
CASSAHGPQYF
TGTGCCAGCAGTGCCCACGGCCCTCAGTACTTC
>.|TRBV15|TRBJ1-5|once
CATSLQENQPQHF
TGTGCCACCAGCCTACAGGAAAATCAGCCCCAGCATTTT
>TRBD1|TRBV30|TRBJ1-4|.
CAWRGRDRGQKLFF
TGTGCCTGGAGAGGCCGGGACAGGGGGCAGAAACTGTTTTTT
>.|TRBV7-9|TRBJ2-7|.
CASSLSGDEQYF
TGTGCCAGCAGCTTATCAGGGGACGAGCAGTACTTC
>.|TRBV7-9|TRBJ2-1|once
CASSSVSSQFF
TGTGCCAGCAGCTCCGTATCTTCCCAGTTCTTC
>TRBD1|TRBV19|TRBJ1-3|.
CASRTDRFSGNTIYF
TGTGCCAGTAGAACGGACAGGTTCTCTGGAAACACCATATATTTT
>.|TRBV5-1|TRBJ2-7|.
CASSPDPGPTNEQYF
TGCGCCAGCAGCCCCGACCCGGGACCGACGAACGAGCAGTACTTC
>.|TRBV2|TRBJ2-1|once
CASSEERADPYNEQFF
TGTGCCAGCAGTGAAGAACGAGCGGACCCCTACAATGAGCAGTTCTTC
>TRBD1|TRBV7-2|TRBJ2-7|.
CASNLGQGGYEQYF
TGTGCCAGCAACTTGGGACAGGGCGGCTACGAGCAGTACTTC
>TRBD1|TRBV19|TRBJ1-1|.
CATKGALKSFGEAFF
TGTGCCACAAAGGGGGCCTTAAAAAGTTTCGGTGAAGCTTTCTTT
>.|TRBV18|TRBJ2-7|few
CASSPAGTVYEQYF
TGTGCCAGCTCACCAGCCGGGACCGTATACGAGCAGTACTTC
>.|TRBV28|TRBJ1-1|.
CASTPSGQEAFF
TGTGCCAGCACCCCTAGCGGACAAGAAGCTTTCTTT
>TRBD2|TRBV7-2|TRBJ2-1|.
CASSSKGLAGGVNEQFF
TGTGCCAGCAGCTCTAAGGGACTAGCGGGAGGGGTCAATGAGCAGTTCTTC
>.|TRBV5-1|TRBJ2-1|few
CASSFGNEQFF
TGCGCCAGCAGCTTCGGAAATGAGCAGTTCTTC
>.|TRBV9|TRBJ2-5|.
CASSSLGIQETQYF
TGTGCCAGCAGCTCTCTAGGGATCCAAGAGACCCAGTACTTC
>.|TRBV28|TRBJ1-2|few
CASSLRDYGYTF
TGTGCCAGCAGTCTCCGGGACTATGGCTACACCTTC
>.|TRBV2|TRBJ2-7|.
CASSEDRGPPYEQYF
TGTGCCAGCAGTGAAGATCGGGGACCACCCTACGAGCAGTACTTC
>.|TRBV7-9|TRBJ2-5|.
CASSHQETQYF
TGTGCCAGCAGCCATCAAGAGACCCAGTACTTC
>TRBD1|TRBV19|TRBJ2-3|.
CASSAGQGLGDTQYF
TGTGCCAGTAGTGCGGGACAGGGTCTTGGAGATACGCAGTATTTT
>.|TRBV2|TRBJ2-7|.
CASTARLVTYEQYF
TGTGCCAGCACGGCGCGACTAGTAACCTACGAGCAGTACTTC
>.|TRBV7-2|TRBJ2-5|.
CASSLDLLPESQYF
TGTGCCAGCAGCTTAGATCTGTTACCTGAGTCCCAGTACTTC
>.|TRBV7-2|TRBJ2-5|.
CASSSRIGGETQYF
TGTGCCAGCAGCTCTCGGATTGGGGGGGAGACCCAGTACTTC
>TRBD2|TRBV7-3|TRBJ2-3|.
CASSLMASGTSGSDTQYF
TGTGCCAGCAGCTTAATGGCTTCCGGGACTAGCGGATCAGATACGCAGTATTTT
>TRBD2|TRBV14|TRBJ2-1|.
CASSLREGYNEQFF
TGTGCCAGCAGCCTGCGGGAGGGATACAATGAGCAGTTCTTC
>.|TRBV11-3|TRBJ2-2|.
CASSFNWAGELFF
TGTGCCAGCAGCTTTAACTGGGCGGGGGAGCTGTTTTTT
>.|TRBV19|TRBJ1-4|.
CASSKSGSPEWKLFF
TGTGCCAGTAGTAAATCGGGCAGCCCAGAATGGAAACTGTTTTTT
>.|TRBV9|TRBJ1-3|.
CASSAGVAGNTIYF
TGTGCCAGCAGCGCGGGGGTCGCTGGAAACACCATATATTTT
>.|TRBV18|TRBJ1-2|once
CASSPETGNYGYTF
TGTGCCAGCTCACCAGAGACAGGCAACTATGGCTACACCTTC
>TRBD1|TRBV28|TRBJ1-4|.
CASSLGQGAGKLFF
TGTGCCAGCAGCCTTGGACAGGGGGCGGGAAAACTGTTTTTT
>.|TRBV7-9|TRBJ1-5|.
CASSLVGLPWGGNQPQHF
TGTGCCAGCAGCTTAGTAGGACTCCCATGGGGGGGGAATCAGCCCCAGCATTTT
>TRBD1|TRBV18|TRBJ1-2|.
CASSPDRGYGYTF
TGTGCCAGCTCACCCGACAGGGGATACGGCTACACCTTC
>TRBD2|TRBV6-1|TRBJ2-1|.
CASSLAGYINEQFF
TGTGCCAGCAGTTTAGCGGGTTATATCAATGAGCAGTTCTTC
>.|TRBV4-2|TRBJ1-5|.
CASSQDEVVGGNQPQHF
TGTGCCAGCAGCCAGGATGAGGTAGTCGGAGGCAATCAGCCCCAGCATTTT
>.|TRBV4-2|TRBJ1-1|.
CASSNPPSSEATEAFF
TGTGCCAGCAGCAATCCACCCAGTTCAGAGGCCACTGAAGCTTTCTTT
>.|TRBV9|TRBJ1-2|.
CASSGLGGPYGYTF
TGTGCCAGCAGCGGGTTGGGGGGCCCCTATGGCTACACCTTC
>TRBD2|TRBV5-4|TRBJ2-1|.
CASSSPSGETYNEQFF
TGTGCCAGCAGCTCACCTAGCGGGGAAACCTACAATGAGCAGTTCTTC
>.|TRBV30|TRBJ1-1|.
CAWPGETNTEAFF
TGTGCCTGGCCAGGGGAGACGAACACTGAAGCTTTCTTT
>.|TRBV18|TRBJ1-2|.
CASSPNKGGYTF
TGTGCCAGCTCACCAAACAAGGGGGGCTACACCTTC
>.|TRBV2|TRBJ2-1|.
CASSALDPANEQFF
TGTGCCAGCAGCGCCCTAGACCCGGCCAATGAGCAGTTCTTC
>.|TRBV5-1|TRBJ1-4|.
CASSLGPNEKLFF
TGCGCCAGCAGCTTAGGGCCTAATGAAAAACTGTTTTTT
>TRBD1|TRBV7-8|TRBJ1-3|.
CASSLAAGGIYTIYF
TGTGCCAGCAGCTTAGCGGCAGGGGGCATCTACACCATATATTTT